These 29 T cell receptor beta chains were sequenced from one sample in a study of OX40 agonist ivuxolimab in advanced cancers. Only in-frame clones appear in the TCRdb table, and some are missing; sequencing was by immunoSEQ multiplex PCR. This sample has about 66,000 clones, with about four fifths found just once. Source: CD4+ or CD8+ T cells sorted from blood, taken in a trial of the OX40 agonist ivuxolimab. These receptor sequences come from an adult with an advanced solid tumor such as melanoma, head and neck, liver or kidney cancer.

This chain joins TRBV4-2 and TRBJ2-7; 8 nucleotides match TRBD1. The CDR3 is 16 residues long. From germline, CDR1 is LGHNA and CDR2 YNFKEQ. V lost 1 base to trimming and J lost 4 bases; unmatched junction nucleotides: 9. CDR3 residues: CASSQGRGRDVYEQYF. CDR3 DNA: TGTGCCAGCAGCCAAGGCAGGGGGCGGGACGTATACGAGCAGTACTTC.

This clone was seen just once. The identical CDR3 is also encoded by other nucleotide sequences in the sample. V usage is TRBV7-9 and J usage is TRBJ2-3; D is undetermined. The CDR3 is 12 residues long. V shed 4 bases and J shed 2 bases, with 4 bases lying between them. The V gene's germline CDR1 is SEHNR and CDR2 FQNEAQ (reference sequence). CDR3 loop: CASSSYTDTQYF. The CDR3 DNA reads TGTGCCAGCAGCTCCTACACAGATACGCAGTATTTT.

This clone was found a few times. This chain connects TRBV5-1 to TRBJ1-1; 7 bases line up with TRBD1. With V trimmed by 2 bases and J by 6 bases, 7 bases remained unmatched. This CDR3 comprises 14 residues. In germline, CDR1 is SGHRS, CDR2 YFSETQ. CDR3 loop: CASSFDRVGAEAFF. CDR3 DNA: TGCGCCAGCAGCTTCGACAGGGTCGGCGCTGAAGCTTTCTTT.

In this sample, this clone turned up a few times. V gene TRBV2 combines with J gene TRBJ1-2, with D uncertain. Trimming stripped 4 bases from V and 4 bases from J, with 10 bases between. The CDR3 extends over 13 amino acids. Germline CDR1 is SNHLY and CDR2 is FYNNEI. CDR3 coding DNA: TGTGCCAGCAGTGCTGAACAAGTCTATGGCTACACCTTC. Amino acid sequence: CASSAEQVYGYTF.

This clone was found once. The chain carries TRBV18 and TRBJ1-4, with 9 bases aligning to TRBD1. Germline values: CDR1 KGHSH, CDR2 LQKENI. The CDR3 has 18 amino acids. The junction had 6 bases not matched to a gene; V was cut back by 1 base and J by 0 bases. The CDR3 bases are TGTGCCAGCTCACCACGTGCACAGGGGGCGACAACTAATGAAAAACTGTTTTTT. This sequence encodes CASSPRAQGATTNEKLFF.

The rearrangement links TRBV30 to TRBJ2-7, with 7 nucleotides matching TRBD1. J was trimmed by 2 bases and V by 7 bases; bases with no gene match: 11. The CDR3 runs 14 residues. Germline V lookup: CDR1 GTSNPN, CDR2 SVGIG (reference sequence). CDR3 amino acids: CALHWTGKPYEQYF. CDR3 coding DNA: TGTGCCTTACACTGGACAGGTAAACCCTACGAGCAGTACTTC.

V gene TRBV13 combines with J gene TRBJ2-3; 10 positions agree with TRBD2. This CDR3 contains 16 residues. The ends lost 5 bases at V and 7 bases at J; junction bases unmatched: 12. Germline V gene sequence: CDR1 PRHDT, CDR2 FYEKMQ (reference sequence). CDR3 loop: CASSPIALAGANTQYF. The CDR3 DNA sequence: TGTGCCAGCAGCCCTATTGCGCTAGCGGGAGCGAATACGCAGTATTTT.

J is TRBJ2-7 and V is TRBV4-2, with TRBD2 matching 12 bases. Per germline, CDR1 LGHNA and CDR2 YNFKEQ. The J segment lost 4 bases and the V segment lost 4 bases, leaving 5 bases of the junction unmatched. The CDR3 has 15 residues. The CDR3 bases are TGTGCCAGCAGCCTTGGACTAGCGGGAACATACGAGCAGTACTTC. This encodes CASSLGLAGTYEQYF.

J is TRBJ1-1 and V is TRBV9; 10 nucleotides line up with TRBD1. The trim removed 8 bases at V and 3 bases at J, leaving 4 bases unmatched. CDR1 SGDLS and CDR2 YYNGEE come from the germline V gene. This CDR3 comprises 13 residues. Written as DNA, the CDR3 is TGTGCCAGTGACAGGGGGCCGTACACTGAAGCTTTCTTT. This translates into CASDRGPYTEAFF.

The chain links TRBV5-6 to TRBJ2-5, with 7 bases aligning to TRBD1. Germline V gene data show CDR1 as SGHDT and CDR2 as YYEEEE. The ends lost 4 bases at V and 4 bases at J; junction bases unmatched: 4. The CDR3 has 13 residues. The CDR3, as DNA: TGTGCCAGCAGCCTACAGGGGAGAGAGACCCAGTACTTC. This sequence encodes CASSLQGRETQYF.

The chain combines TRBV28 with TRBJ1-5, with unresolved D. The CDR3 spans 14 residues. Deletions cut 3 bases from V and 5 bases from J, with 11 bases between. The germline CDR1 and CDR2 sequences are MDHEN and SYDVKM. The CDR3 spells CASSFQVYDQPQHF. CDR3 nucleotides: TGTGCCAGCAGTTTCCAGGTGTACGATCAGCCCCAGCATTTT.

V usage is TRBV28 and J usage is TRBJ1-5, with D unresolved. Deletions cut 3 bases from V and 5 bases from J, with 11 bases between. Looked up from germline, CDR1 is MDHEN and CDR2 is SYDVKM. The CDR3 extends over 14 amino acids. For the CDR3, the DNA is TGTGCCAGCAGTTTGGGCAGGCTCTATCAGCCCCAGCATTTT. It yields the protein CASSLGRLYQPQHF.

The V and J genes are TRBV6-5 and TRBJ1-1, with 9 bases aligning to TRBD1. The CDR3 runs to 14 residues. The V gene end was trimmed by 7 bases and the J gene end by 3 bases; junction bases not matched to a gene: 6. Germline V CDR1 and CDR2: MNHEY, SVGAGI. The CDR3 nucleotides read TGTGCCAGCAAGATACAGGGGGCGGACACTGAAGCTTTCTTT. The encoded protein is CASKIQGADTEAFF.

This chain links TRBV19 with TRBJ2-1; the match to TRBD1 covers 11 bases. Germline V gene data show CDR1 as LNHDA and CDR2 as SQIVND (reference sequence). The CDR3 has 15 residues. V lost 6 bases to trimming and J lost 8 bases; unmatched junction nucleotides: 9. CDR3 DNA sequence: TGTGCCAGTAGGGACAGGGGGCGCGGGACCGATGAGCAGTTCTTC. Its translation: CASRDRGRGTDEQFF.

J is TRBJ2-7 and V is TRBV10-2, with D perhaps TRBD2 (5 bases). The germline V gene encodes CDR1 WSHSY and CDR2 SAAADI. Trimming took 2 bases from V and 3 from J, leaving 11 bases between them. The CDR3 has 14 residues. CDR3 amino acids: CASSETRLGYEQYF. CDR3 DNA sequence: TGCGCCAGCAGTGAGACTAGGCTCGGCTACGAGCAGTACTTC.

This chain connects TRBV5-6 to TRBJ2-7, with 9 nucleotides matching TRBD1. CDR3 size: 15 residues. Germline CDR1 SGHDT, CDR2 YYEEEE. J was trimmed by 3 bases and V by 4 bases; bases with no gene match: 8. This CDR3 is CASSLTGQGHYEQYF. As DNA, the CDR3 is TGTGCCAGCAGCCTCACTGGACAGGGGCACTACGAGCAGTACTTC.

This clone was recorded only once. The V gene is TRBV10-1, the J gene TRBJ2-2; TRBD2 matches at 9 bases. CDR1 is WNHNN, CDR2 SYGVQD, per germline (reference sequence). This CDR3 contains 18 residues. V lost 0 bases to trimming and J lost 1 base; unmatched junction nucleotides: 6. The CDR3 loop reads CASSESRLAGRNTGELFF. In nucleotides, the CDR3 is TGCGCCAGCAGTGAGTCGAGGCTAGCGGGGCGGAACACCGGGGAGCTGTTTTTT.

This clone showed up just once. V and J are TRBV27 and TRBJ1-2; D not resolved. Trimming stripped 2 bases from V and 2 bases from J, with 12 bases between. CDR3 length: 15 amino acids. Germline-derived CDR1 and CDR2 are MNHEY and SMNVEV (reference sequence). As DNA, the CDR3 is TGTGCCAGCAGTTTAAGCTCCCCGGGAAACTATGGCTACACCTTC. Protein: CASSLSSPGNYGYTF.

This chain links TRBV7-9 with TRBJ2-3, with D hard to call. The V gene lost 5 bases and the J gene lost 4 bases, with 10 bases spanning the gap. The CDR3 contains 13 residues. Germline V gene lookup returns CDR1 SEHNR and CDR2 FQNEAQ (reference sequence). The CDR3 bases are TGTGCCAGCAGCGTAGATAGTGCAGATACGCAGTATTTT. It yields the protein CASSVDSADTQYF.

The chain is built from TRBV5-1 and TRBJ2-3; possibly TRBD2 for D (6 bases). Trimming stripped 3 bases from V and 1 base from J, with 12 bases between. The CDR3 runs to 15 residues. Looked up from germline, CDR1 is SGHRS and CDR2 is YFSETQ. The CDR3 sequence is CASSSGTPGTDTQYF. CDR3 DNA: TGCGCCAGCAGCTCCGGGACTCCTGGCACAGATACGCAGTATTTT.

The CDR3 bases are TGTGCCAGCAGCCCCAGCGGGGGGGAGGGAGAGACCCAGTACTTC. Amino acids: CASSPSGGEGETQYF. The chain carries TRBV7-2 and TRBJ2-5, with 10 nucleotides matching TRBD2. This CDR3 comprises 15 residues. Germline CDR1 and CDR2: SGHTA and FQGNSA. The V segment lost 5 bases and the J segment 4 bases; nucleotides outside the gene matches: 7.

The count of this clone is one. CDR3 region: CASSLATGPPLGETQYF. CDR3 nucleotides: TGTGCCAGCAGCTTAGCGACAGGCCCTCCCTTAGGGGAGACCCAGTACTTC. The gene calls are TRBV7-9 and TRBJ2-5, with D tentatively TRBD1 (6 bases). The ends were cut back, 0 bases at V and 5 bases at J, with 19 bases in the middle. The CDR3 sequence is 17 residues long. Looked up from germline, CDR1 is SEHNR and CDR2 is FQNEAQ (reference sequence). The full variable domain, its missing parts supplied by reference TRBV7-9 and TRBJ2-5, is DTGVSQNPRHKITKRGQNVTFRCDPISEHNRLYWYRQTLGQGPEFLTYFQNEAQLEKSRLLSDRFSAERPKGSFSTLEIQRTEQGDSAMYLCASSLATGPPLGETQYFGPGTRLLVL.

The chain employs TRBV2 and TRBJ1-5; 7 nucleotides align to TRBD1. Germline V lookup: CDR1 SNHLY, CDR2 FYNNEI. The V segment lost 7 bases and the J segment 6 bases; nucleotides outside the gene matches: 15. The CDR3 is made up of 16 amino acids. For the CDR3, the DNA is TGTGCCAGCATGCAGGGGGATTTAGGGCTCGGTCAGCCCCAGCATTTT. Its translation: CASMQGDLGLGQPQHF.

Here the CDR3 reads CASSLGTSGYNEQFF. The CDR3 nucleotides read TGTGCCAGCAGCTTGGGGACTAGCGGATACAATGAGCAGTTCTTC. V usage is TRBV7-8 and J usage is TRBJ2-1, with 11 bases identical to TRBD2. V dropped 3 bases and J dropped 4; count of bases not matched to a gene: 2. From germline, CDR1 is SGHVS and CDR2 FQNEAQ. The CDR3 is 15 amino acids. Full variable domain (remainder filled in from reference TRBV7-8 and TRBJ2-1): GAGVSQSPRYKVAKRGQDVALRCDPISGHVSLFWYQQALGQGPEFLTYFQNEAQLDKSGLPSDRFFAERPEGSVSTLKIQRTQQEDSAVYLCASSLGTSGYNEQFFGPGTRLTVL.

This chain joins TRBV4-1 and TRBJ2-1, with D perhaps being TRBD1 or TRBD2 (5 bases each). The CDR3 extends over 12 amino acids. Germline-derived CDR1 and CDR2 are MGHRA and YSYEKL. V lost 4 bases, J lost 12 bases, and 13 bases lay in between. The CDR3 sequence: CASSRPGPGQFF. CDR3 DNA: TGCGCCAGCAGCCGACCGGGACCTGGGCAGTTCTTC.

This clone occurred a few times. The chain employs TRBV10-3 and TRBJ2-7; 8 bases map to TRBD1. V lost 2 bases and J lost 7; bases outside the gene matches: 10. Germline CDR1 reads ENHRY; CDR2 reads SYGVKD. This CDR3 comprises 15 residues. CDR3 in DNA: TGTGCCATCAGTGAGGCCCCAGGGGGCGCGGGGGAGCAGTACTTC. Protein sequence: CAISEAPGGAGEQYF.

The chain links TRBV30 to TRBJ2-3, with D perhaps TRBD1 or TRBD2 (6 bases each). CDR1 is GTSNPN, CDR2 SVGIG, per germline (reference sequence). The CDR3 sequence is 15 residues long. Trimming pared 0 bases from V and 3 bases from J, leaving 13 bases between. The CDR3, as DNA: TGTGCCTGGAGTGTCATGAGGGGGGAAACAGATACGCAGTATTTT. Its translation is CAWSVMRGETDTQYF. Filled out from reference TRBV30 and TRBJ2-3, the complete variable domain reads SQTIHQWPATLVQPVGSPLSLECTVEGTSNPNLYWYRQAAGRGLQLLFYSVGIGQISSEVPQNLSASRPQDRQFILSSKKLLLSDSGFYLCAWSVMRGETDTQYFGPGTRLTVL.

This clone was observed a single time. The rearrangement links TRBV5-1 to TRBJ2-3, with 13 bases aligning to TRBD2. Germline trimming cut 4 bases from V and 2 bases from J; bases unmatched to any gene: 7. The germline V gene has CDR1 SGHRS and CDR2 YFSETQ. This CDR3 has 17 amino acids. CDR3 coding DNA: TGCGCCAGCAGCCCAGGGACTAGCGGGGCCACCACAGATACGCAGTATTTT. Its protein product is CASSPGTSGATTDTQYF.

The CDR3 nucleotides are TGTGCCAGCAGCTTAAATAGGGCTAGCGGGGTCACAGATACGCAGTATTTT. Translating gives CASSLNRASGVTDTQYF. V is TRBV7-9 and J is TRBJ2-3, with 9 bases identical to TRBD2. V dropped 2 bases and J dropped 2; count of bases not matched to a gene: 8. This CDR3 spans 17 amino acids. Germline CDR1 is SEHNR and CDR2 is FQNEAQ (reference sequence).